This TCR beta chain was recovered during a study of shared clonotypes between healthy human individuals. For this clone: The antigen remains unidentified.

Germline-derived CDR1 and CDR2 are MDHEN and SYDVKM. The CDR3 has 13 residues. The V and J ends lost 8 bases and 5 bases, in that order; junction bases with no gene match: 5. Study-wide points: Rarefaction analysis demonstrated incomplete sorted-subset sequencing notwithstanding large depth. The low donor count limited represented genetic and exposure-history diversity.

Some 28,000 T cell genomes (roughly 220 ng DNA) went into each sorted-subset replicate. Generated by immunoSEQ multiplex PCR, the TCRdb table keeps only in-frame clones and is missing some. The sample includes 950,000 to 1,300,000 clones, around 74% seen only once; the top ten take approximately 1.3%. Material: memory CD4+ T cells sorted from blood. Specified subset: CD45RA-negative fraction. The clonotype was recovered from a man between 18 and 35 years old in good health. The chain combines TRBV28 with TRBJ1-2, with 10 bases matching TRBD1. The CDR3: CASATGGDYGYTF. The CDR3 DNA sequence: TGTGCCAGCGCGACAGGGGGCGATTATGGCTACACCTTC.